This T cell receptor (beta chain) was identified during a study of CD8 T cells in Susac syndrome. Study-level background: There were 5 or 6 sequenced Susac syndrome patients with active disease and eight or nine in remission. Blood was drawn from patients with Susac syndrome. At that point, they were therapy-naive, on corticosteroids, or on intravenous immunoglobulin alone.

With random hexamers, roughly 0.5 to 1 ug RNA was reverse transcribed. TCRdb used MiXCR to reprocess the immunoSEQ multiplex PCR reads, holding one entry per CDR3 protein. The sample lists approximately 49,000 distinct CDR3 sequences; over 90% were seen once. Whole-study results and caveats: TEMRA cells and active patients showed peak Susac CD8+ clonal expansion. By the study's own acknowledgment, its TCR sequencing and HLA analysis included relatively few individuals.

V lost 1 base and J 4 bases, leaving 13 bases between the germline ends. Germline V gives CDR1 SQVTM, CDR2 ANQGSEA. The CDR3 runs to 14 residues. Note on this clonotype: Its antigen is unidentified.

The sequenced material came from CD8+ T cells from PBMCs. This receptor was taken from a human donor with Susac syndrome. The chain has TRBV29-1 and TRBJ1-2, with unresolved D. The CDR3 is CSVEGAPGVYGYTF. The DNA for the CDR3 is TGCAGCGTTGAAGGGGCACCGGGAGTCTATGGCTACACCTTC.